These 10 T cell receptor beta chains came from one sample sequenced in a study of cytomegalovirus exposure and HLA in healthy donors. Vbeta (60) and Jbeta (13) primers were used in the PCR. Generated by immunoSEQ multiplex PCR, the TCRdb table keeps only in-frame clones and is missing some. The top ten hold less than 2% of the sample, which has some 140,000 clones, around 78% seen once. The sequenced material came from PBMCs. The receptors derive from a woman between 18 and 29 years old in good health and CMV-seronegative.

V is TRBV5-4 and J is TRBJ2-3; the match to TRBD2 covers 10 bases. The CDR3 covers 16 residues. Looked up from germline, CDR1 is SGHNT and CDR2 is YYREEE (reference sequence). Trimming took 0 bases from V and 3 from J; bases not matched to a gene: 4. CDR3: CASSLAGTSVTDTQYF. The DNA of the CDR3 is TGTGCCAGCAGCTTGGCGGGGACTAGCGTGACAGATACGCAGTATTTT. Based on the CDR3 plus reference TRBV5-4 and TRBJ2-3, the full variable domain is ETGVTQSPTHLIKTRGQQVTLRCSSQSGHNTVSWYQQALGQGPQFIFQYYREEENGRGNFPPRFSGLQFPNYSSELNVNALELDDSALYLCASSLAGTSVTDTQYFGPGTRLTVL.

The chain uses TRBV7-2 and TRBJ2-1, with TRBD2 matching 11 bases. CDR3 length: 15 residues. With V trimmed by 1 base and J by 8 bases, 4 bases remained unmatched. CDR1 is SGHTA, CDR2 FQGNSA, per germline. The CDR3 nucleotides read TGTGCCAGCAGCTTAGAAACTAGCGGGAGCCATGAGCAGTTCTTC. Its translation is CASSLETSGSHEQFF.

V gene TRBV7-8 combines with J gene TRBJ1-4; 8 bases map to TRBD1. Germline V gene data show CDR1 as SGHVS and CDR2 as FQNEAQ. The CDR3 is 14 residues long. J gave up 4 bases and V 4 bases, and 2 bases lay outside the gene matches. The DNA for the CDR3 is TGTGCCAGCAGCTGGACAGGGCTTAATGAAAAACTGTTTTTT. Residues: CASSWTGLNEKLFF.

CDR3 protein: CASSQDGGASTDTQYF. Here the CDR3 DNA reads TGCGCCAGCAGCCAAGACGGCGGGGCAAGCACAGATACGCAGTATTTT. This chain links TRBV4-1 with TRBJ2-3; perhaps TRBD2 as D (6 bases). V lost 0 bases and J lost 0, with 10 bases in between. CDR3 length: 16 amino acids. CDR1 is MGHRA and CDR2 is YSYEKL in the germline V gene.

CDR3 DNA sequence: TGTGCCAGCAGTTTAGAGGCCGGGGTAACCTACGAGCAGTACTTC. Translating it yields CASSLEAGVTYEQYF. The V gene is TRBV28, the J gene TRBJ2-7, with TRBD2 as a possible D gene (5 bases). The CDR3 runs to 15 residues. Trimming removed 2 bases from V and 2 bases from J, with 13 bases in between. Germline-derived CDR1 and CDR2 are MDHEN and SYDVKM.

This chain links TRBV6-6 with TRBJ2-5, with 7 bases matching TRBD2. CDR3 length: 15 amino acids. The germline V gene has CDR1 MNHNY and CDR2 SVGAGI (reference sequence). J lost 5 bases, V lost 2 bases, and 8 bases had no gene match. Written as DNA, the CDR3 is TGTGCCAGCAGTTACGCCATTATGGGGGGGGAGACCCAGTACTTC. This translates into CASSYAIMGGETQYF.

This chain links TRBV5-1 with TRBJ2-7; D is unresolved. With 6 bases removed from V and 3 bases from J, the gap between germline ends came to 22 bases. The CDR3 contains 16 residues. The germline V gene encodes CDR1 SGHRS and CDR2 YFSETQ. Here the CDR3 reads CASKRQADDPLYEQYF. The CDR3 DNA reads as TGCGCCAGCAAACGGCAGGCTGACGATCCCCTCTACGAGCAGTACTTC.

The chain joins TRBV19 to TRBJ1-1, with TRBD1 identical over 9 bases. The CDR3 runs 15 residues. The germline V gene has CDR1 LNHDA and CDR2 SQIVND (reference sequence). The V gene end was trimmed by 5 bases and the J gene end by 10 bases; junction bases not matched to a gene: 14. Here the CDR3 DNA reads TGTGCCAGTAGTGTCCGACAGGGGGGACCGTCTGGAGCTTTCTTT. Translation gives CASSVRQGGPSGAFF.

This chain joins TRBV5-1 and TRBJ2-5; 16 bases agree with TRBD2. The CDR3 covers 21 residues. The germline gives CDR1 SGHRS, CDR2 YFSETQ. V gave up 4 bases and J gave up 0 bases; unmatched junction bases: 15. The CDR3 nucleotides read TGCGCCAGCAGCCGCTACTTTCCCGGGACTAGCGGGAGGGCCCACCAAGAGACCCAGTACTTC. Its protein is CASSRYFPGTSGRAHQETQYF.

The rearrangement links TRBV19 to TRBJ1-3; 7 bases align to TRBD1. Germline V lookup: CDR1 LNHDA, CDR2 SQIVND (reference sequence). The CDR3 totals 19 residues. Trimming removed 5 bases from V and 0 bases from J; junction bases left unmatched: 16. The CDR3 DNA is TGTGCCAGTAGTGCCTCTGGGACAGATTTTCCTCACTCTGGAAACACCATATATTTT. It codes for CASSASGTDFPHSGNTIYF.